This T cell receptor (beta chain) was identified during a study of blood T cells in healthy people across ages. General observations from the study: Changes seen in expanded clonotypes were possibly confounded by donor CMV status left unknown. It was not possible, with unsorted PBMCs, to conclusively compare naive and antigen-experienced cells.

Regarding this clonotype: Its antigen is as yet unknown. The junction departs from the called germline gene at one end, perhaps through a read error.

CDR3 length equals 12 residues. CDR1 and CDR2 (germline): DFQATT, SNEGSKA (reference sequence). The authors isolated at least 6 million PBMCs per sample. It was with a sample-barcoded 5' primer and a J-beta primer mix that a second PCR of about 6 to 12 cycles was run. In TCRdb, the 5' RACE reads were re-called with MiXCR into one record per CDR3 protein. This table has about 970,000 distinct CDR3 sequences, around 54% appearing once. The rearrangement links TRBV20-1 to TRBJ2-1; D might be TRBD1 or TRBD2, each matching 5 bases. Sequenced sample: blood. This receptor was obtained from a woman in her sixties in good health. CDR3: CGARDGHNEQFF. Written as DNA, the CDR3 is TGCGGTGCTAGGGACGGCCACAATGAGCAGTTCTTC.